Below are 3 T cell receptor beta chains sequenced from a single sample in a study of CD8+CD57+ T cells in acquired aplastic anemia. TCR beta VDJ and CDR3 profiles were obtained from a genomic DNA template. Using its own MiXCR run on the reads, TCRdb lists one record per CDR3 protein. The data hold approximately 65,000 distinct CDR3 sequences, with around 50% observed a single time. The sequenced sample consisted of sorted CD4+, CD8+, or CD8+CD57+ T cells (not recorded which) from PBMCs. The receptors were sampled from a human donor in good health, serving as a control.

The chain links TRBV9 to TRBJ2-7, with D perhaps matching TRBD1 or TRBD2 (5 bases each). This CDR3 spans 14 amino acids. Per germline, CDR1 SGDLS and CDR2 YYNGEE. V was trimmed by 4 bases and J by 7 bases, leaving 18 bases between them. CDR3: CASSRDGSYNEQYF. DNA for the CDR3: TGTGCCAGCAGCCGGGACGGGTCCTACAATGAGCAGTACTTC.

This clonotype was counted many times. V gene TRBV7-9 combines with J gene TRBJ2-7; 14 bases are shared with TRBD2. CDR3 length equals 18 residues. V trimming: 5 bases; J trimming: 7 bases; junction bases outside the gene matches: 16. Germline CDR1 is SEHNR and CDR2 is FQNEAQ (reference sequence). CDR3 loop: CASSTTRTSGRKTREQYF. The CDR3 bases are TGTGCCAGCAGCACAACGAGGACTAGCGGGAGGAAGACTAGGGAGCAGTACTTC. Using reference TRBV7-9 and TRBJ2-7 for the parts outside the CDR3, the full variable domain is DTGVSQNPRHKITKRGQNVTFRCDPISEHNRLYWYRQTLGQGPEFLTYFQNEAQLEKSRLLSDRFSAERPKGSFSTLEIQRTEQGDSAMYLCASSTTRTSGRKTREQYFGPGTRLTVT.

Note on this clonotype: The junction departs from the called germline gene at one end, perhaps through a read error. The CDR3 DNA reads as TGTAGCGCCGAGGGGGGATTCCCGAGCGATCAGCCCCAGCATTTT. This gives the protein CSAEGGFPSDQPQHF. The chain recombines TRBV29-1 with TRBJ1-5; D possibly corresponds to TRBD1 (6 bases). Germline CDR1 SQVTM, CDR2 ANQGSEA. The CDR3 totals 15 residues.